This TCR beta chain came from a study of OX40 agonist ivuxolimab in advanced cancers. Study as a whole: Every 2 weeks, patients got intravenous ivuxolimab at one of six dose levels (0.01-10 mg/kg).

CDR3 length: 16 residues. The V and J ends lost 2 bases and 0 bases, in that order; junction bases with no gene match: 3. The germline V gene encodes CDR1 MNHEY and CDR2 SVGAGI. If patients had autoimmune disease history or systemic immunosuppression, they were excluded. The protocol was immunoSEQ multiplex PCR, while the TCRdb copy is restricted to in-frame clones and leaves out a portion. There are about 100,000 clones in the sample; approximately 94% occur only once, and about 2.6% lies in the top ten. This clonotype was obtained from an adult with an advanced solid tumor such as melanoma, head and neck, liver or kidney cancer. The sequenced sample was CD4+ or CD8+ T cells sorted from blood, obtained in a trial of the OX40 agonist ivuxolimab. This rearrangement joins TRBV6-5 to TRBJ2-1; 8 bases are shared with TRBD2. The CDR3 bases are TGTGCCAGCAGTTACACTAGCGGAAGCTCCTACAATGAGCAGTTCTTC. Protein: CASSYTSGSSYNEQFF.